Listed below are T cell receptor beta chains from one sample, sequenced in a study of metastatic and nonmetastatic thyroid tumors. TCRdb re-called the PCR reads with MiXCR. The sample lists around 32,000 clones; approximately 8% were seen once. Sequencing used blood. Receptor source: a female donor with papillary thyroid cancer or a benign thyroid nodule (not recorded which). Some clones in this sample may be carry-over from other donors' samples. The CDR3 runs from the conserved cysteine through the conserved F or W. D genes are given only for firm matches. Only some rows state a clone size, as once, few, many or a class for expanded clones.

clone_size	v_call	j_call	d_call	cdr3_nt	cdr3_aa
many	TRBV7-2	TRBJ2-1	TRBD2	TGTGCCAGCAGCGCACCTAGCGGGGGTAAACAGTTCTTC	CASSAPSGGKQFF
NA	TRBV7-9	TRBJ2-5	NA	TGTGCCAGCAGCTTAGGGACAGCGCCCCGTCACTTC	CASSLGTAPRHF
many	TRBV5-1	TRBJ2-1	NA	TGCGCCAGCTCCCGGGGGTCGTCGGGCAATGAGCAGTTCTTC	CASSRGSSGNEQFF
many	TRBV20-1	TRBJ1-5	NA	TGCAGTGCTAGAGCGACAGTGGATAGCAATCAGCCCCAGCATTTT	CSARATVDSNQPQHF
many	TRBV11-2	TRBJ2-2	NA	TGTGCCAGCAGCCCTTCCGGGGTACAGAACACCGGGGAGCTGTTTTTT	CASSPSGVQNTGELFF
many	TRBV7-2	TRBJ2-3	TRBD2	TGTGCCGGTGCTAGCGGGGGGGGCACAGATACGCAGTATTTT	CAGASGGGTDTQYF
many	TRBV7-2	TRBJ2-5	NA	TGTGCCAGCAGCCACACCATGGAGACCCAGTACTTC	CASSHTMETQYF
many	TRBV6-5	TRBJ2-5	NA	TGTGCCAGCAGTTACTCGAGCGCAAAACAAGAGACCCAGTACTTC	CASSYSSAKQETQYF
NA	TRBV11-3	TRBJ1-1	NA	TGTGCCAGCAGCTTCCGAACAGGCAACACTGAAGCTTTCTTT	CASSFRTGNTEAFF
many	TRBV2	TRBJ1-5	NA	TGTGCCAGCCGTCCCCCCGGGTCGAGGACCCAGCATTTT	CASRPPGSRTQHF
many	TRBV6-1	TRBJ2-1	NA	TGTGCCAGCAGGTTCGGGACGTCTTCCCCTGGCAAGTTCTTC	CASRFGTSSPGKFF
many	TRBV18	TRBJ1-3	NA	TGTGCCAGCTCACCGGCGGACAGTTTAGGAAACACCATATATTTT	CASSPADSLGNTIYF
NA	TRBV30	TRBJ1-5	NA	TGTGCCTGGAGTGTAATGGGGGATCAGCCCCAGCATTTT	CAWSVMGDQPQHF
many	TRBV12-5	TRBJ1-2	TRBD1	TGTGCTAGTGGTGCCGGGACAGGGCTACTTAACTATGGCTACACCTTC	CASGAGTGLLNYGYTF
many	TRBV11-2	TRBJ1-3	NA	TGTGCCAGCAGCGGGCAGGACACTAACTCTGGAAACACCATATATTTT	CASSGQDTNSGNTIYF
many	TRBV11-2	TRBJ2-3	NA	TGTGCCAGCAGCCCCAGGGGAACGACAGATACGCAGTATTTT	CASSPRGTTDTQYF